Listed below are T cell receptor beta chains from one sample, sequenced in a study of identical twins. In TCRdb, the 5' RACE reads were re-called with MiXCR into one record per CDR3 protein. The table includes some 660,000 distinct CDR3 sequences, around 8.6% detected once. The data also belong to a second study, concerning yellow fever vaccine responses in identical twins.

The specimen sequenced was PBMCs. These receptors originate from a woman between 18 and 29 years old in good health. CDR3s include the opening cysteine and the closing phenylalanine or tryptophan. Each record gives: J gene, CDR3 length, clone size, V gene, D gene, CDR3 DNA, CDR3 protein. A D gene is named only where the DNA matches it firmly. Expanded clones get a size class; other rows say once, few or many, or leave the size out.

J: TRBJ2-1
length: 15
size: many
V: TRBV7-2
D: -
DNA: TGTGCCAGCAGCTTCCGGGACCTCGCCTACAATGAGCAGTTCTTC
CDR3: CASSFRDLAYNEQFF

J: TRBJ2-1
length: 10
size: few
V: TRBV9
D: -
DNA: TGTGCCAGCGGGGTCAATGAGCAGTTCTTC
CDR3: CASGVNEQFF

J: TRBJ2-5
length: 14
size: few
V: TRBV27
D: -
DNA: TGTGCCAGCAGTTCTCGTGTGGGGAAAGAGACCCAGTACTTC
CDR3: CASSSRVGKETQYF

J: TRBJ2-2
length: 13
size: many
V: TRBV5-1
D: -
DNA: TGCGCCAGCAGCTTGGGGACAGCGAGGGAGCTGTTTTTT
CDR3: CASSLGTARELFF

J: TRBJ2-5
length: 15
size: few
V: TRBV7-2
D: TRBD2
DNA: TGTGCCAGCAGCCCTAGCGGGGGGGTCCAAGAGACCCAGTACTTC
CDR3: CASSPSGGVQETQYF

J: TRBJ2-3
length: 15
size: many
V: TRBV25-1
D: -
DNA: TGTGCCAGCAGTGAACCAGGGACTCCTGAGGATACGCAGTATTTT
CDR3: CASSEPGTPEDTQYF

J: TRBJ2-3
length: 15
size: -
V: TRBV10-3
D: TRBD2
DNA: TGTGCCATCAGTTGGGGACTAGCGGGAGGGGAAACGCAGTATTTT
CDR3: CAISWGLAGGETQYF

J: TRBJ2-5
length: 14
size: -
V: TRBV20-1
D: TRBD2
DNA: TGCAGTGCTAGTACCCTAGCGGCGGGGGAGACCCAGTACTTC
CDR3: CSASTLAAGETQYF

J: TRBJ2-7
length: 16
size: few
V: TRBV5-1
D: -
DNA: TGCGCCAGCAGCTTGGCCGACAGGCGGAACTCCTACGAGCAGTACTTC
CDR3: CASSLADRRNSYEQYF

J: TRBJ2-1
length: 17
size: few
V: TRBV5-1
D: -
DNA: TGCGCCAGCAGCCCGTCGGTTGGGGGGGCGTATGGCGATGAGCAGTTCTTC
CDR3: CASSPSVGGAYGDEQFF

J: TRBJ2-2
length: 14
size: many
V: TRBV5-6
D: -
DNA: TGTGCCAGCAGCTGGTACGGTTCCACCGGGGAGCTGTTTTTT
CDR3: CASSWYGSTGELFF

J: TRBJ2-2
length: 13
size: -
V: TRBV29-1
D: -
DNA: TGCAGCGTTGAAGATCTCTATTCCGGGGGGCTGTTTTTT
CDR3: CSVEDLYSGGLFF

J: TRBJ2-1
length: 15
size: -
V: TRBV6-1
D: TRBD2
DNA: TGTGCCAGCAGAACCCTAGCGGGAGGGGACAATGAGCAGTTCTTC
CDR3: CASRTLAGGDNEQFF

J: TRBJ2-1
length: 14
size: -
V: TRBV6-1
D: -
DNA: TGTGCCAGCAGTGCCGGAGCGGCCCGGGGTGAGCAGTTCTTC
CDR3: CASSAGAARGEQFF

J: TRBJ2-7
length: 15
size: -
V: TRBV28
D: -
DNA: TGTGCCAGCAGTTTAAGGGAGCTTCGGGAGAAGGGGCAGTACTTC
CDR3: CASSLRELREKGQYF

J: TRBJ2-7
length: 17
size: few
V: TRBV9
D: -
DNA: TGTGCCAGCAGCGCGACATCCTTTCGACAGGCAACCTACGAGCAGTACTTC
CDR3: CASSATSFRQATYEQYF

J: TRBJ2-3
length: 16
size: -
V: TRBV11-2
D: TRBD2
DNA: TGTGCCAGCAGCTTAGAAGTTAGCGGGAGCACAGATACGCAGTATTTT
CDR3: CASSLEVSGSTDTQYF

J: TRBJ1-2
length: 15
size: few
V: TRBV7-2
D: TRBD1
DNA: TGTGCCAGCAGCCTCCAGGGACAGGGGCCTTTCGGCTACACCTTC
CDR3: CASSLQGQGPFGYTF

J: TRBJ1-5
length: 14
size: many
V: TRBV7-9
D: -
DNA: TGTGCCAGCAGCTTAAGCACAGCCCATCAGCCCCAGCATTTT
CDR3: CASSLSTAHQPQHF

J: TRBJ2-7
length: 11
size: few
V: TRBV20-1
D: -
DNA: TGCAGTGCTAGAGTCGTCTACGAGCAGTACTTC
CDR3: CSARVVYEQYF

J: TRBJ1-2
length: 16
size: -
V: TRBV20-1
D: -
DNA: TGCAGTGCTAGGGGAAACCGGGATCTAGACGAGTATGGCTACACCTTC
CDR3: CSARGNRDLDEYGYTF

J: TRBJ2-5
length: 16
size: -
V: TRBV7-2
D: TRBD2
DNA: TGTGCCAGCAGCTTCCTAGCGGGGGGCCCTCAAGAGACCCAGTACTTC
CDR3: CASSFLAGGPQETQYF

J: TRBJ2-5
length: 15
size: -
V: TRBV15
D: -
DNA: TGTGCCACCAGTTTCGAGGGGACTGGCGGGGAGACCCAGTACTTC
CDR3: CATSFEGTGGETQYF

J: TRBJ2-7
length: 14
size: many
V: TRBV3-1
D: TRBD2
DNA: TGTGCCAGCAGCCAAGAGCGGGGGGGCTACGAGCAGTACTTC
CDR3: CASSQERGGYEQYF

J: TRBJ2-1
length: 15
size: -
V: TRBV2
D: -
DNA: TGTGCCAGCACCCTCTTAGGGGGAGAGGACAATGAGCAGTTCTTC
CDR3: CASTLLGGEDNEQFF

J: TRBJ1-5
length: 15
size: -
V: TRBV3-1
D: TRBD1
DNA: TGTGCCAGCAGCCTCTCGGGACAGGGAAATCAGCCCCAGCATTTT
CDR3: CASSLSGQGNQPQHF

J: TRBJ2-2
length: 17
size: many
V: TRBV6-1
D: TRBD2
DNA: TGTGCCAGCAGTGCAGGTAGACTAGCGGGAGCGACCGGGGAGCTGTTTTTT
CDR3: CASSAGRLAGATGELFF

J: TRBJ2-3
length: 16
size: -
V: TRBV6-2/TRBV6-3
D: -
DNA: TGTGCCAGCAGTTATGGGGAGCGGGTGAGACCAGATACGCAGTATTTT
CDR3: CASSYGERVRPDTQYF

J: TRBJ2-7
length: 14
size: few
V: TRBV27
D: -
DNA: TGTGCCAGCAGTTTATCCGGGCGCGTCAGAGAGCAGTACTTC
CDR3: CASSLSGRVREQYF

J: TRBJ2-7
length: 13
size: few
V: TRBV27
D: TRBD1
DNA: TGTGCCAGCAGTTTCGGGACAGGGGTCGAGCAGTACTTC
CDR3: CASSFGTGVEQYF

J: TRBJ2-7
length: 15
size: few
V: TRBV20-1
D: TRBD1
DNA: TGCAGTGCTAGTGGTTGGGGTGACAGGGCCTACGAGCAGTACTTC
CDR3: CSASGWGDRAYEQYF

J: TRBJ1-6
length: 15
size: few
V: TRBV5-6
D: TRBD1
DNA: TGTGCCAGCAGCCCCGGACAGGGGCAAAATTCACCCCTCCACTTT
CDR3: CASSPGQGQNSPLHF

J: TRBJ1-1
length: 15
size: many
V: TRBV28
D: TRBD1
DNA: TGTGCCAGCAGCCCAGGGGGGACAGGGAAGACTGAAGCTTTCTTT
CDR3: CASSPGGTGKTEAFF

J: TRBJ2-7
length: 15
size: few
V: TRBV4-2
D: -
DNA: TGTGCCAGCAGCCAAGTCTCAGGGGCCTTAAGGGAGCAGTACTTC
CDR3: CASSQVSGALREQYF

J: TRBJ2-1
length: 18
size: -
V: TRBV5-1
D: -
DNA: TGCGCCAGCAGCTTGGGGGGAGGTGGCCCGAGCTCCTACAATGAGCAGTTCTTC
CDR3: CASSLGGGGPSSYNEQFF

J: TRBJ1-4
length: 15
size: -
V: TRBV5-5
D: TRBD1
DNA: TGTGCCAGCAGCTTGGGTGGGACAGAAAATGAAAAACTGTTTTTT
CDR3: CASSLGGTENEKLFF

J: TRBJ2-3
length: 15
size: few
V: TRBV24-1
D: TRBD1
DNA: TGTGCCACCAGCCCGGGACAGTTCCCCACAGATACGCAGTATTTT
CDR3: CATSPGQFPTDTQYF

J: TRBJ1-1
length: 15
size: few
V: TRBV24-1
D: -
DNA: TGTGCCACCAGTGCCTCGGGCAGGTCGAACACTGAAGCTTTCTTT
CDR3: CATSASGRSNTEAFF

J: TRBJ2-5
length: 13
size: -
V: TRBV29-1
D: -
DNA: TGCAGCGTTGTCGTGAGGGCTGGCGAGACCCAGTACTTC
CDR3: CSVVVRAGETQYF

J: TRBJ1-2
length: 18
size: few
V: TRBV27
D: -
DNA: TGTGCCAGCAGTTTATCAGGGAGGGGGGGGCCTACCCCCTATGGCTACACCTTC
CDR3: CASSLSGRGGPTPYGYTF

J: TRBJ2-7
length: 15
size: many
V: TRBV28
D: TRBD1
DNA: TGTGCCAGCAAAACGCCGGGACAGGGGCCTTACGAGCAGTACTTC
CDR3: CASKTPGQGPYEQYF

J: TRBJ2-7
length: 14
size: few
V: TRBV27
D: TRBD1
DNA: TGTGCCACTCACGCAGGGGGCATGGGATCCGAGCAGTACTTC
CDR3: CATHAGGMGSEQYF

J: TRBJ2-1
length: 16
size: many
V: TRBV28
D: TRBD2
DNA: TGTGCCAGCGGTTCTCCGGGACTAGCGGGATACAATGAGCAGTTCTTC
CDR3: CASGSPGLAGYNEQFF

J: TRBJ2-1
length: 15
size: few
V: TRBV4-1
D: -
DNA: TGCGCCAGCAGCCTCGGCTGGCCCGGCATCGATGAGCAGTTCTTC
CDR3: CASSLGWPGIDEQFF

J: TRBJ2-1
length: 15
size: -
V: TRBV15
D: TRBD1
DNA: TGTGCCACCAGCACCACCGGGACAGGGTCAAATGAGCAGTTCTTC
CDR3: CATSTTGTGSNEQFF

J: TRBJ2-1
length: 18
size: few
V: TRBV6-5
D: TRBD2
DNA: TGTGCCAGCAGTTACTTTGGACTAGCGGACCTCACATACAATGAGCAGTTCTTC
CDR3: CASSYFGLADLTYNEQFF

J: TRBJ1-5
length: 18
size: -
V: TRBV9
D: -
DNA: TGTGCCAGCAGCCCTCCGAGGGTACAGGGAGGAGCGGGACAGCCCCAGCATTTT
CDR3: CASSPPRVQGGAGQPQHF

J: TRBJ2-1
length: 14
size: -
V: TRBV14
D: -
DNA: TGTGCCAGCAGCCAAGGCGGAGGGTTCAATGAGCAGTTCTTC
CDR3: CASSQGGGFNEQFF

J: TRBJ1-1
length: 14
size: -
V: TRBV29-1
D: -
DNA: TGCAGCGTCCCACAGGGAGCCTGGAACACTGAAGCTTTCTTT
CDR3: CSVPQGAWNTEAFF

J: TRBJ1-1
length: 14
size: few
V: TRBV7-9
D: TRBD1
DNA: TGTGCCAGCAGCAAGACAGGGGTGAACACTGAAGCTTTCTTT
CDR3: CASSKTGVNTEAFF

J: TRBJ2-7
length: 15
size: many
V: TRBV7-9
D: -
DNA: TGTGCCAGCAGCTCCGCAGTAACCTCCTCCTACGAGCAGTACTTC
CDR3: CASSSAVTSSYEQYF

J: TRBJ2-3
length: 15
size: few
V: TRBV4-2
D: -
DNA: TGTGCCAGCAGCCGCCGGGACTCCCAGGGGGATACGCAGTATTTT
CDR3: CASSRRDSQGDTQYF

J: TRBJ1-5
length: 13
size: few
V: TRBV29-1
D: TRBD1
DNA: TGCAGCGTGGGACAGGGGGACAATCAGCCCCAGCATTTT
CDR3: CSVGQGDNQPQHF

J: TRBJ1-1
length: 14
size: many
V: TRBV18
D: -
DNA: TGTGCCAGCTCACGGACAGCCATGAACACTGAAGCTTTCTTT
CDR3: CASSRTAMNTEAFF

J: TRBJ1-4
length: 14
size: few
V: TRBV7-2
D: -
DNA: TGTGCCAGCAGGAGACAATGGGGGGATGAAAAACTGTTTTTT
CDR3: CASRRQWGDEKLFF

J: TRBJ2-1
length: 15
size: many
V: TRBV5-1
D: -
DNA: TGCGCCAGCAGCTTGGAGGGTCAGGTGTACAATGAGCAGTTCTTC
CDR3: CASSLEGQVYNEQFF

J: TRBJ2-7
length: 14
size: many
V: TRBV20-1
D: -
DNA: TGCAGTGCTAGAGATCAGGGCACAACCTACGAGCAGTACTTC
CDR3: CSARDQGTTYEQYF